In its sample, the clone carrying this TCR beta chain was seen a few times. Its target is unknown. These data come from a study of T cells in localized non-small cell lung cancer. Atypia-free lung next to the tumor was sampled at least 2 cm from its margin. Measured with immunoSEQ multiplex PCR; TCRdb has only the in-frame clones, and not every one. The repertoire includes 800 to 1,100 clones, less than 25% of them detected once, and around 12% sits in the top ten. V shed 4 bases and J shed 6 bases, with 16 bases lying between them. CDR1 is MDHEN, CDR2 SYDVKM, per germline. This CDR3 contains 15 residues. The study, taken as a whole, reports: An association was observed between higher blood T cell density and longer overall survival. Measurement of T cell clonality placed uninvolved adjacent lung highest, above the level in tumor. A median approximately 57 of the top 100 tumor clones appeared in adjacent lung.

Sample: normal lung tissue next to the tumor, taken before any cancer treatment. V and J are TRBV28 and TRBJ2-1; D possibly corresponds to TRBD2 (5 bases). The TCR comes from an older male donor with stage III squamous cell lung carcinoma. The CDR3 is CASSSTSEGPNEQFF. The CDR3 region has the DNA TGTGCCAGCAGTTCCACCAGCGAGGGCCCCAATGAGCAGTTCTTC.